The T cell receptor (beta chain) described here comes from a study of cytomegalovirus exposure and HLA in healthy donors. The wider study: For the roughly 400 genotyped donors, more than 80% fell within the Caucasian-associated ancestry cluster.

Points on this clone: Its antigen is not known.

Use of 60 Vbeta and 13 Jbeta primers characterized the PCR. The method was immunoSEQ multiplex PCR; TCRdb's version includes in-frame clones alone and lacks a portion of them. The sample shows roughly 200,000 clones, about 80% of them seen only once. Likely unrecorded immune exposures existed in these nominally healthy donors. Study-level points and caveats: Based on reports, TCR beta sequences accurately predicted HLA-A and HLA-B alleles for most subjects.

Sequences were obtained from PBMCs. The receptor comes from a woman younger than 45 in good health and CMV-seropositive.

The CDR3 region is CASSRQEGETQYF. The CDR3 bases are TGTGCCAGCAGCCGACAAGAGGGAGAGACCCAGTACTTC. The rearrangement links TRBV11-1 to TRBJ2-5; D might be TRBD2 (5 bases). The CDR3 is made up of 13 amino acids. V was clipped by 5 bases and J by 4 bases, with 11 bases between them. Germline V gives CDR1 SGHAT, CDR2 FQDESV (reference sequence).